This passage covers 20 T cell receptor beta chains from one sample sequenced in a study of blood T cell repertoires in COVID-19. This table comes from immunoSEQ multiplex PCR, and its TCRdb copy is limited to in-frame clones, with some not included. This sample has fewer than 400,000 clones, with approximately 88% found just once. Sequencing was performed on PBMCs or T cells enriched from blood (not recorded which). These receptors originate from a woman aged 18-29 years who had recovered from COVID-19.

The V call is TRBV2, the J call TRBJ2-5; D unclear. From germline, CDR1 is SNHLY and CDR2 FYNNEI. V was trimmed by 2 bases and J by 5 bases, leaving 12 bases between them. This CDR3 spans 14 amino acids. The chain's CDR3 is CASSERAAWETQYF. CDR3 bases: TGTGCCAGCAGTGAAAGAGCCGCGTGGGAGACCCAGTACTTC.

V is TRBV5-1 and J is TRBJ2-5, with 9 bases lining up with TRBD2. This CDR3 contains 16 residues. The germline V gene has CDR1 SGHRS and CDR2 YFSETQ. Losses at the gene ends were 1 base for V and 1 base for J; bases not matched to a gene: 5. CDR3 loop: CASSLRGGDFQETQYF. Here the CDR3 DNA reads TGCGCCAGCAGCTTGCGCGGGGGGGACTTCCAAGAGACCCAGTACTTC.

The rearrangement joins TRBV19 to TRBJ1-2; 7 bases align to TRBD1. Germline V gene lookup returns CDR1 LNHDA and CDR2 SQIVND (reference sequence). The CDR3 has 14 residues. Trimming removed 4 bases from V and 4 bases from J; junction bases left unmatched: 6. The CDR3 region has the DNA TGTGCCAGTAGTAATCAAGCAGGGGGCTATGGCTACACCTTC. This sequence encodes CASSNQAGGYGYTF.

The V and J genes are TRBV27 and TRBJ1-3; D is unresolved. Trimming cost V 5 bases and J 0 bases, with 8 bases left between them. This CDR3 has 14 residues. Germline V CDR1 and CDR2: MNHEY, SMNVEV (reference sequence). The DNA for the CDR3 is TGTGCCAGCAGTGGCAGGCTCTCTGGAAACACCATATATTTT. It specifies CASSGRLSGNTIYF.

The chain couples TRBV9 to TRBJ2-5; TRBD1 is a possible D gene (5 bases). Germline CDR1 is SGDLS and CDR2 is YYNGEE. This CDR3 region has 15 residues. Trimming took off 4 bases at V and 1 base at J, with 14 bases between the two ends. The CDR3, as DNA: TGTGCCAGCAGCCCAAAGGGGCGGACCCAAGAGACCCAGTACTTC. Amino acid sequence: CASSPKGRTQETQYF.

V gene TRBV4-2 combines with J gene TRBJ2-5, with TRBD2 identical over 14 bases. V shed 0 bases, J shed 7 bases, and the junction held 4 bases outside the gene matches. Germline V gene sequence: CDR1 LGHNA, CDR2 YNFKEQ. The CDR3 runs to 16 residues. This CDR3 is CASSQERLAGGRTQYF. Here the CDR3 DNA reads TGTGCCAGCAGCCAAGAACGACTAGCGGGAGGGCGGACCCAGTACTTC.

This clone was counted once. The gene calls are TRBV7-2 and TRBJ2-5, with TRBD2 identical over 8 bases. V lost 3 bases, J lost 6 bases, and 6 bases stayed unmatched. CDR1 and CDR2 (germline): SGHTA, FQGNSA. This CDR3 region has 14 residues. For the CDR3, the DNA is TGTGCCAGCAGCTTTAGCGGGGAGTTGAAGACCCAGTACTTC. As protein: CASSFSGELKTQYF.

The CDR3 DNA sequence: TGTGCCAGCAGGCCACTAGCGGGAGCTTTCGCTGAGCAGTTCTTC. Its protein product is CASRPLAGAFAEQFF. The chain employs TRBV27 and TRBJ2-1; 11 nucleotides line up with TRBD2. Looked up from germline, CDR1 is MNHEY and CDR2 is SMNVEV (reference sequence). With V trimmed by 6 bases and J by 9 bases, 10 bases remained unmatched. The CDR3 consists of 15 residues.

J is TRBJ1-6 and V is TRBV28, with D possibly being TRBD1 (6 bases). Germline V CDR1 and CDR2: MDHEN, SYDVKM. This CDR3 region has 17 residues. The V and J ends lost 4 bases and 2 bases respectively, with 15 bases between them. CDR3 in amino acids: CASSSPGGGPYNSPLHF. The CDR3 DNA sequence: TGTGCCAGCAGTTCCCCCGGCGGGGGCCCCTATAATTCACCCCTCCACTTT.

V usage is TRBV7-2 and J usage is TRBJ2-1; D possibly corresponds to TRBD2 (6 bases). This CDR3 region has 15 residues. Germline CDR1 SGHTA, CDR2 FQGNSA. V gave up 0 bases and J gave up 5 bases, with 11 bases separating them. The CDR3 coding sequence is TGTGCCAGCAGCTTAGCTAGGACTACTAACAATGAGCAGTTCTTC. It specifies CASSLARTTNNEQFF.

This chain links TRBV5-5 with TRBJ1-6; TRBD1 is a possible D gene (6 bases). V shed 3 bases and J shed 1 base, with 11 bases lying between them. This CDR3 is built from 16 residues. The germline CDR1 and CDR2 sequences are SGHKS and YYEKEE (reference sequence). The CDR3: CASSSDSRSYNSPLHF. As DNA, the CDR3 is TGTGCCAGCAGCTCGGACAGTAGGTCCTATAATTCACCCCTCCACTTT. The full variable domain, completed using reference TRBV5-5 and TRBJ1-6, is DAGVTQSPTHLIKTRGQQVTLRCSPISGHKSVSWYQQVLGQGPQFIFQYYEKEERGRGNFPDRFSARQFPNYSSELNVNALLLGDSALYLCASSSDSRSYNSPLHFGNGTRLTVT.

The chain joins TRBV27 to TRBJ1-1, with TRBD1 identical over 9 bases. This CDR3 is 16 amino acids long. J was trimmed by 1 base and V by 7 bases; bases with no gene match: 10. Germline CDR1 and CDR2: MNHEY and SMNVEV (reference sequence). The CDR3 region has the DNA TGTGCCAGCAACTCGGGAGGGGGACAGGGGAACACTGAAGCTTTCTTT. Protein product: CASNSGGGQGNTEAFF.

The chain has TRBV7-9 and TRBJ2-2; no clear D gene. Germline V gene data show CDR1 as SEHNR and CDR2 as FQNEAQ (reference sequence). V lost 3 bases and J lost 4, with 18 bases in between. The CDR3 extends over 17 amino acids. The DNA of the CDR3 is TGTGCCAGCAGCTTGTCTCCCGTTTTCCCCCGCACCGGGGAGCTGTTTTTT. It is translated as CASSLSPVFPRTGELFF. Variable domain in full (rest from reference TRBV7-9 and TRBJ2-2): DTGVSQNPRHKITKRGQNVTFRCDPISEHNRLYWYRQTLGQGPEFLTYFQNEAQLEKSRLLSDRFSAERPKGSFSTLEIQRTEQGDSAMYLCASSLSPVFPRTGELFFGEGSRLTVL.

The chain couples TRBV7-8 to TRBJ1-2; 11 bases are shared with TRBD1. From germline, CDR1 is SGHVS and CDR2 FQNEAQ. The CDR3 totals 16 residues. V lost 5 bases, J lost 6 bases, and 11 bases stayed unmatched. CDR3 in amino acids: CASSIIYRTGGDGYTF. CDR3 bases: TGTGCCAGCAGCATAATATACCGGACAGGGGGCGATGGCTACACCTTC.

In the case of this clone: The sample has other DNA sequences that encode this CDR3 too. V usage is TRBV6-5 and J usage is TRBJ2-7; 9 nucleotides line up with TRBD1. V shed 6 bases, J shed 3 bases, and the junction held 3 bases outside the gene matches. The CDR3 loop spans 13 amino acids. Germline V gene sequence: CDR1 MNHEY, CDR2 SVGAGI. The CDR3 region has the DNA TGTGCCAGCAGGACGACAGGGGGCTACGAGCAGTACTTC. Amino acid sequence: CASRTTGGYEQYF.

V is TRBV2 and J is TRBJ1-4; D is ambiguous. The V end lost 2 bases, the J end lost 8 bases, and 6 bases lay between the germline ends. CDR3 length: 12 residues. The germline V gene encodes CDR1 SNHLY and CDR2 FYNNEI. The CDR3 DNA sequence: TGTGCCAGCAGTGAATACATAGAAAAACTGTTTTTT. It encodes CASSEYIEKLFF.

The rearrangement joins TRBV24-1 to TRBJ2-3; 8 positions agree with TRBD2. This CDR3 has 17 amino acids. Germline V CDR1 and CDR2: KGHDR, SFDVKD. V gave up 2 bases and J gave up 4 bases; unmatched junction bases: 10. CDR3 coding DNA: TGTGCCACCAGTGATTATCGCACTAGCGGAACTGCAGATACGCAGTATTTT. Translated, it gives CATSDYRTSGTADTQYF.

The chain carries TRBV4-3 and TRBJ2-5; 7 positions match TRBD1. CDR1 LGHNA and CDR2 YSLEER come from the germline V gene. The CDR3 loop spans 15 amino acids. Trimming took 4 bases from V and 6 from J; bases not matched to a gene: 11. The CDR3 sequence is CASSPRWAQGKTQYF. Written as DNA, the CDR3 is TGCGCCAGCAGCCCCCGATGGGCACAGGGGAAGACCCAGTACTTC.

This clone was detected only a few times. The CDR3 is CASSLAGTENSPLHF. CDR3 sequence (DNA): TGTGCCAGCAGCTTGGCCGGGACAGAAAATTCACCCCTCCACTTT. The chain has TRBV5-4 and TRBJ1-6; TRBD1 aligns across 7 bases. Germline V gives CDR1 SGHNT, CDR2 YYREEE (reference sequence). CDR3 length equals 15 residues. The V and J ends lost 0 bases and 7 bases, in that order; junction bases with no gene match: 4.

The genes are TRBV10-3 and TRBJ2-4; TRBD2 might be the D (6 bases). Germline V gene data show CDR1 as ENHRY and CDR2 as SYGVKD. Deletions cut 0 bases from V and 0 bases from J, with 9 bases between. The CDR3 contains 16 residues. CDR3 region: CAISESTGLAKNIQYF. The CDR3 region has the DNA TGTGCCATCAGTGAGTCGACGGGACTAGCCAAAAACATTCAGTACTTC.